What follows describes a single T cell receptor beta chain. Its antigen is still unknown. TCRdb analysed the 5' RACE reads with MiXCR anew, one entry per CDR3 protein. Here the sample spans over 700,000 distinct CDR3 sequences, around 19% being singletons. The sample comes from a study of CD8 T cells in ankylosing spondylitis. Study-wide results and caveats: Matched synovial fluid from ankylosing spondylitis patients was reported to be enriched for disease-linked clones. Ankylosing spondylitis blood appeared to be characterized by a TCR beta motif of roughly eight highly homologous variants.

V was clipped by 8 bases and J by 8 bases, with 12 bases between them. Germline V gene lookup returns CDR1 MGHRA and CDR2 YSYEKL. This CDR3 spans 12 amino acids. This sequence joins TRBV4-1 and TRBJ1-4; D gene uncertain. The sequence derives from a male donor with ankylosing spondylitis. Sequenced input: blood, either unsorted or a sorted T cell fraction (not recorded which). As DNA, the CDR3 is TGCGCCAGCGCCCCCGCGGGAGAAAAACTGTTTTTT. Protein: CASAPAGEKLFF.